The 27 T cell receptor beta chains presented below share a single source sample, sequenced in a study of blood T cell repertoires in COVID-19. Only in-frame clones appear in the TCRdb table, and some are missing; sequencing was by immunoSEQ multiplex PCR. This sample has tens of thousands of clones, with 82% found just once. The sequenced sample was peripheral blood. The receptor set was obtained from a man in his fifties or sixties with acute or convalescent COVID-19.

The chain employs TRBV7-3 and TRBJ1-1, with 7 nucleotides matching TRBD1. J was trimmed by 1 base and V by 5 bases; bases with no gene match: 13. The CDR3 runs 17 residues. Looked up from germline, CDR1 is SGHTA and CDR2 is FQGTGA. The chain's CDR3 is CASSRQGPGRWNTEAFF. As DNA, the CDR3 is TGTGCCAGCAGCCGACAGGGTCCGGGACGGTGGAACACTGAAGCTTTCTTT.

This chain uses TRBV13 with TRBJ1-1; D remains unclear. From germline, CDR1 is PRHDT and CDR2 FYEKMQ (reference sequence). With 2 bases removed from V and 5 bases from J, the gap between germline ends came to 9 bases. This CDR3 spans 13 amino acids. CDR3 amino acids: CASSLTAGTEAFF. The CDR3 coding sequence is TGTGCCAGCAGCTTAACGGCGGGGACTGAAGCTTTCTTT.

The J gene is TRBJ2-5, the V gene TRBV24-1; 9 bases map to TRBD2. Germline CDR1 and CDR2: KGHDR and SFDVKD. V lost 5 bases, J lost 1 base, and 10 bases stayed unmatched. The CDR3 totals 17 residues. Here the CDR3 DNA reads TGTGCCACCAGTGCCGCCTTTGGGCGGGGGGGCCAAGAGACCCAGTACTTC. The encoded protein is CATSAAFGRGGQETQYF.

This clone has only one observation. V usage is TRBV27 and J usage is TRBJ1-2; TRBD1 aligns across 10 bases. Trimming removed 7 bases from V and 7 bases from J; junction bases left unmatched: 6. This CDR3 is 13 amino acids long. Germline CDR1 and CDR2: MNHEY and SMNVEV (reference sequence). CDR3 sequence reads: CASTQDRGIGYTF. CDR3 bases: TGTGCCAGCACACAGGACAGGGGGATTGGCTACACCTTC.

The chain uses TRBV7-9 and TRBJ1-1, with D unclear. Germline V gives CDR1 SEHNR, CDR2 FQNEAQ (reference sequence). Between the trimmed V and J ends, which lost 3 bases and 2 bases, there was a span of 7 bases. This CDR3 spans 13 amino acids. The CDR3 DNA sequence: TGTGCCAGCAGCTTGAGAGAAAACACTGAAGCTTTCTTT. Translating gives CASSLRENTEAFF. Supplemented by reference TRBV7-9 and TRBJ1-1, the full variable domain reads DTGVSQNPRHKITKRGQNVTFRCDPISEHNRLYWYRQTLGQGPEFLTYFQNEAQLEKSRLLSDRFSAERPKGSFSTLEIQRTEQGDSAMYLCASSLRENTEAFFGQGTRLTVV.

DNA for the CDR3: TGTGCCAGCAGGGCTACCGGGGGCGAGCAGTACTTC. Translation gives CASRATGGEQYF. The gene calls are TRBV6-5 and TRBJ2-7; D is perhaps TRBD2 (6 bases). Trimming took off 6 bases at V and 6 bases at J, with 12 bases between the two ends. Germline loops: CDR1 MNHEY, CDR2 SVGAGI. This CDR3 comprises 12 residues.

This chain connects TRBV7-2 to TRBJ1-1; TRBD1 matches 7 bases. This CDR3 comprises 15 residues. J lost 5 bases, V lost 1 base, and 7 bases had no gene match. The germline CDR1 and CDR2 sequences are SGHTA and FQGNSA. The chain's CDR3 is CASSLERGQGTEAFF. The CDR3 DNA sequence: TGTGCCAGCAGCTTAGAAAGGGGGCAGGGGACTGAAGCTTTCTTT.

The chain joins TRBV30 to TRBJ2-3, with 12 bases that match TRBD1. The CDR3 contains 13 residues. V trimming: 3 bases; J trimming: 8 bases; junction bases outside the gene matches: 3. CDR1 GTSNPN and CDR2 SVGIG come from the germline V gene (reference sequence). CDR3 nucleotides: TGTGCCTGGAGAGGGACAGGGGGCCGTACGCAGTATTTT. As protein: CAWRGTGGRTQYF.

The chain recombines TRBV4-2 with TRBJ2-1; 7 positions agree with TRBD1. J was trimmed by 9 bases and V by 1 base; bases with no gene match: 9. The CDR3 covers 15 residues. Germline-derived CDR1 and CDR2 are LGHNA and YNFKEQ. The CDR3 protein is CASSQAGTDIPEQFF. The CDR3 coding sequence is TGTGCCAGCAGCCAAGCCGGGACAGACATCCCTGAGCAGTTCTTC.

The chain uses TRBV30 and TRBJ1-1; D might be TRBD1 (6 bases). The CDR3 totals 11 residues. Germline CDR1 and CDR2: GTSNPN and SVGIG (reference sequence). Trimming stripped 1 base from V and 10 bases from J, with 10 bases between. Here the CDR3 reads CAWSATGLAFF. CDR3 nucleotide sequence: TGTGCCTGGAGTGCTACAGGGTTAGCTTTCTTT.

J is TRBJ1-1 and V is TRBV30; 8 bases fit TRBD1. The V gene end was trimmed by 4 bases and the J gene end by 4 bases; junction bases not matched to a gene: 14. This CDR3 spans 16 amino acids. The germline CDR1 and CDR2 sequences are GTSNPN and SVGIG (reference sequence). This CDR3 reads CAWIGDRRSGGTEAFF. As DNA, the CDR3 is TGTGCCTGGATTGGGGACAGGAGATCGGGAGGCACTGAAGCTTTCTTT.

CDR3 DNA sequence: TGTGCCACCAGTGATCTACAGGGGAAACCCCAGCATTTT. Amino acid sequence: CATSDLQGKPQHF. J is TRBJ1-5 and V is TRBV24-1, with TRBD1 matching 7 bases. Germline V gene data show CDR1 as KGHDR and CDR2 as SFDVKD. The CDR3 has 13 amino acids. Losses at the gene ends were 3 bases for V and 10 bases for J; bases not matched to a gene: 5.

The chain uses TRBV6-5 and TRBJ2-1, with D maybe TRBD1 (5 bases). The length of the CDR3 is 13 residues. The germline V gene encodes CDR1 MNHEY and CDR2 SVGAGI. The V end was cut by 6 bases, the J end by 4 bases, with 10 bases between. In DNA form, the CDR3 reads TGTGCCAGCAGGTGGCAGGGATACAATGAGCAGTTCTTC. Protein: CASRWQGYNEQFF.

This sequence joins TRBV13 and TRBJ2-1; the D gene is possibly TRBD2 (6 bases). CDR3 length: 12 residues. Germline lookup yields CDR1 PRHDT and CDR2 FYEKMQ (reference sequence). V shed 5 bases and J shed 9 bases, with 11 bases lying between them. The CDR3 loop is CASSLTRSEQFF. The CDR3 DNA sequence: TGTGCCAGCAGCCTGACTAGGAGTGAGCAGTTCTTC.

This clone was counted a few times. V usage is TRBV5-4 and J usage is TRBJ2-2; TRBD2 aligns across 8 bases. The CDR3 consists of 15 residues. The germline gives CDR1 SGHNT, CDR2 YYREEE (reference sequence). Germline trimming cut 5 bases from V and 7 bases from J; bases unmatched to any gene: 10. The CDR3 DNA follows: TGTGCCAGCAGTTTTGGATTAGCGGGGAACGGGGAGCTGTTTTTT. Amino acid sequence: CASSFGLAGNGELFF.

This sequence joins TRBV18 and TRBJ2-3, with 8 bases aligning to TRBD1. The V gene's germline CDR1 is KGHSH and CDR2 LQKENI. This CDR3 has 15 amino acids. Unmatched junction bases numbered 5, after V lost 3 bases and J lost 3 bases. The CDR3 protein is CASSPRDRKTDTQYF. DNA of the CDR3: TGTGCCAGCTCACCCCGGGACAGGAAAACAGATACGCAGTATTTT.

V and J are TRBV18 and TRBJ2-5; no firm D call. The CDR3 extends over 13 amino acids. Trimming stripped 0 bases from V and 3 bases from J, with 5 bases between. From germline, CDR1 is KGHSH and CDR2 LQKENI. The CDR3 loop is CASSPPAEETQYF. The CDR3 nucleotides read TGTGCCAGCTCACCACCGGCGGAAGAGACCCAGTACTTC.

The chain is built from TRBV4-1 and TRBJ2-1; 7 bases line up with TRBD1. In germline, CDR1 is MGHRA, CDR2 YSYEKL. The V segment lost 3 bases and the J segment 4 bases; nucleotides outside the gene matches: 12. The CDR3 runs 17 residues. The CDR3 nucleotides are TGCGCCAGCAGCCATAACCCCCGGGACAGAGCATACAATGAGCAGTTCTTC. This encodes CASSHNPRDRAYNEQFF.

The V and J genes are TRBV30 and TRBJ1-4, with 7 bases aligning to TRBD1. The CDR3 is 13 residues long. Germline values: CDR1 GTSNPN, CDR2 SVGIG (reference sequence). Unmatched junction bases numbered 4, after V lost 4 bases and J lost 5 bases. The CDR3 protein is CAWNKGQNEKLFF. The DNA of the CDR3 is TGTGCCTGGAATAAGGGACAGAATGAAAAACTGTTTTTT. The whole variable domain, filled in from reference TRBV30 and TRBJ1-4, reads SQTIHQWPATLVQPVGSPLSLECTVEGTSNPNLYWYRQAAGRGLQLLFYSVGIGQISSEVPQNLSASRPQDRQFILSSKKLLLSDSGFYLCAWNKGQNEKLFFGSGTQLSVL.

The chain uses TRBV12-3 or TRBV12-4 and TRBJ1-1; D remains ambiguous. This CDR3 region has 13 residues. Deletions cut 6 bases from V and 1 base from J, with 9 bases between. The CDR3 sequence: CASRLTANTEAFF. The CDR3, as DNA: TGTGCCAGCAGACTTACAGCGAACACTGAAGCTTTCTTT.

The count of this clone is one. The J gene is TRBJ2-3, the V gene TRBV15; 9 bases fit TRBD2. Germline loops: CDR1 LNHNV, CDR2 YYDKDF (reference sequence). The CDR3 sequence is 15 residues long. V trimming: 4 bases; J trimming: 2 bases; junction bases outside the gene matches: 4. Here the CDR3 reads CATSIERGATDTQYF. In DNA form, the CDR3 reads TGTGCCACCAGCATTGAGCGGGGGGCCACAGATACGCAGTATTTT.

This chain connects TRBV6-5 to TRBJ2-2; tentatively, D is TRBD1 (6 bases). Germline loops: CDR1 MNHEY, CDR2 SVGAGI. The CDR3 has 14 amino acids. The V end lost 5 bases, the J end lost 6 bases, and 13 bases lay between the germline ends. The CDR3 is CASSPRGGSGELFF. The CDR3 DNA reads TGTGCCAGCAGTCCCAGGGGCGGTTCCGGGGAGCTGTTTTTT.

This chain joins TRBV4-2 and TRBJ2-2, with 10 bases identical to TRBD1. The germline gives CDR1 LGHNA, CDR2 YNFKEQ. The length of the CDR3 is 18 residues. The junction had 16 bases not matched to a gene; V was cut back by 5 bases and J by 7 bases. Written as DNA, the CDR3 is TGTGCCAGCAGCTCGCACCCCTTGACAGGGGGCGGAGGCGGGGAGCTGTTTTTT. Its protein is CASSSHPLTGGGGGELFF.

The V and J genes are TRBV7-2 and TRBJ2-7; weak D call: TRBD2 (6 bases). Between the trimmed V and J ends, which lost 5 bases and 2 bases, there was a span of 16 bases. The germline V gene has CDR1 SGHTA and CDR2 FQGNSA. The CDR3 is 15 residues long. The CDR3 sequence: CASSLYIGGAYEQYF. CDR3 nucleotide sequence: TGTGCCAGCAGCCTATATATTGGAGGGGCCTACGAGCAGTACTTC.

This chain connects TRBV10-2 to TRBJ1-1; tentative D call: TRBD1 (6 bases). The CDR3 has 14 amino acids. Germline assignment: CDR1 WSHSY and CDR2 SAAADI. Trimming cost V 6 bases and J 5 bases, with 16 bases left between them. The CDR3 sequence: CASSRGARGTEAFF. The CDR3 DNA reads TGCGCCAGCAGCCGGGGGGCGAGGGGAACTGAAGCTTTCTTT.

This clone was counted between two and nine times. CDR3 region: CASSQGPLFTRHEQYF. The DNA for the CDR3 is TGCGCCAGCAGCCAGGGCCCCCTTTTTACGCGCCACGAGCAGTACTTC. This chain joins TRBV4-1 and TRBJ2-7; unclear D gene. The germline gives CDR1 MGHRA, CDR2 YSYEKL. The CDR3 sequence is 16 residues long. The germline V and J ends were trimmed by 3 bases and 5 bases, with 20 bases remaining between them.

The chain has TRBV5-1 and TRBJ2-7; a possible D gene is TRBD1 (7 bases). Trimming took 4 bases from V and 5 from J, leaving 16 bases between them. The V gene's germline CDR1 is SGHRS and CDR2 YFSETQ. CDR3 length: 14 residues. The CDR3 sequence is CASSRGGTEDEQYF. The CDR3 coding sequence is TGCGCCAGCAGCCGTGGGGGGACAGAGGACGAGCAGTACTTC.